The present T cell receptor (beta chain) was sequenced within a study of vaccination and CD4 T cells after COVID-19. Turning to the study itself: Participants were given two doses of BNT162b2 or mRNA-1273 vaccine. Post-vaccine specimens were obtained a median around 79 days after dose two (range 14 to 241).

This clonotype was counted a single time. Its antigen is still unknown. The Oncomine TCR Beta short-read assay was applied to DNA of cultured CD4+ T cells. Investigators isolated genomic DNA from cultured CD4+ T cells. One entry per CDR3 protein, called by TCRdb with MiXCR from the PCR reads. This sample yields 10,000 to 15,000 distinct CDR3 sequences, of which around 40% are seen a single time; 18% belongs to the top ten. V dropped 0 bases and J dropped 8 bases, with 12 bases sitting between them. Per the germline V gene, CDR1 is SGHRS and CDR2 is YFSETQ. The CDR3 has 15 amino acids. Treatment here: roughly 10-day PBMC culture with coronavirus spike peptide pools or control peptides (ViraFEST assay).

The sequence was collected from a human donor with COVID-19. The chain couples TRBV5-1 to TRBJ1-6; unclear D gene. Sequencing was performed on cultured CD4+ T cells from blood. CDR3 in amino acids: CASSLGAARDSPLHF. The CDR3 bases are TGCGCCAGCAGCTTGGGGGCAGCAAGAGATTCACCCCTCCACTTT. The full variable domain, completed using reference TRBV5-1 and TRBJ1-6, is KAGVTQTPRYLIKTRGQQVTLSCSPISGHRSVSWYQQTPGQGLQFLFEYFSETQRNKGNFPGRFSGRQFSNSRSEMNVSTLELGDSALYLCASSLGAARDSPLHFGNGTRLTVT.